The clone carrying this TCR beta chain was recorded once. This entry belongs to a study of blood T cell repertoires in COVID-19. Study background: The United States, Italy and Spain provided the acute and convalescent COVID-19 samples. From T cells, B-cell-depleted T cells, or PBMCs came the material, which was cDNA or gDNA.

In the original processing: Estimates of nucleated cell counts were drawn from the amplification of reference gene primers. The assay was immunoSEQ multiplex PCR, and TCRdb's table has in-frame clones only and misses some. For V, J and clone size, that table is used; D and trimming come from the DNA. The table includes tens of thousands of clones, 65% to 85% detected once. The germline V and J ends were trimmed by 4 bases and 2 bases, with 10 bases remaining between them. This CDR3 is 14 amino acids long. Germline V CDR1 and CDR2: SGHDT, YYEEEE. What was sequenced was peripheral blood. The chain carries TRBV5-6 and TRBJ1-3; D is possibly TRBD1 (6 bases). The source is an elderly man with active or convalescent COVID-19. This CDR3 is CASSPRGAGNTIYF. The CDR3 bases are TGTGCCAGCAGCCCCAGGGGAGCTGGAAACACCATATATTTT.